Sequencing of this T cell receptor (beta chain) was carried out in a study of blood T cell repertoires in COVID-19 (dated by TCRdb to 2019 to 2021). For the study in its entirety: Samples from collaborators originated in the United States, Italy and Spain and spanned both the acute and convalescent phases of COVID-19. The samples were drawn from two sources: the first 160 participants of the ongoing ImmuneRACE study, and about 1,300 subjects contributed by 6 global collaborators. Sample metadata almost always included a de-identified subject ID, COVID-19 status, age in years and sex. HLA class I and class II types, where available, came from metadata supplied by the sample provider rather than from assay-based typing. The prospective study material was composed of cDNA or gDNA derived from T cells, B-cell-depleted T cells, or PBMCs. Deeply sampled blood TCRbeta repertoires from subjects exposed to, actively infected with, or recovered from COVID-19 were included in the dataset. The repertoires were released in a freely available public database meant as a resource for research on the immune response to SARS-CoV-2. Overall study results and their limits: The quantity of clinical and demographic metadata differed by source and by participant and was supplied without curation.

As concerns this clone: Its binding antigen is unknown. The record has no base qualities; no much larger clone is one base away.

From the cysteine up to the phenylalanine, the CDR3 has a length of 17 residues. Only the CDR3 part of the read is kept: 51 bases, read in frame from the first base. For this chain, trimming is 2 bases at the V end and 1 base at the J end, and the number of junction bases without a gene match is 5. CDR1 MNHEY and CDR2 SMNVEV were looked up in the germline V gene (reference sequence). TCRbeta CDR3 regions were amplified from genomic DNA using the immunoSEQ Assay, a bias-controlled multiplex PCR. As for how the authors treated the data: Nucleated cell counts per sample were estimated from amplification of reference gene primers within the assay. To quantify the absolute abundance of each unique TCRbeta CDR3 rearrangement, sequence reads were collapsed and filtered. Productive Simpson clonality was computed per sample as the square root of Simpson's diversity index over productive rearrangements. Sourced from immuneACCESS, this table was stored by TCRdb with only in-frame sequences that have V and J called. A share of the clones is absent; for the studies checked, an unresolved V gene accounts for under half, and the remainder has no known explanation. V, J and clone size reflect that table, while D and trimming were determined from the DNA. Within this sample are 150,000 to 180,000 clones, with around 87% of them counted one time only. The ten largest clones take up over 12% of the sample.

The collaborating institutions used their own protocols to collect whole blood in K2EDTA tubes. Collaborator samples were shipped for TCRbeta analysis as frozen whole blood, isolated PBMCs, or DNA extracted from either sample type. The chain uses TRBV27 and TRBJ2-3, with 11 bases matching TRBD2. This clonotype was sampled from a woman aged 40 to 50 with acute or convalescent COVID-19. Sequenced: peripheral blood. CDR3 loop: CASSLGSGGARTDTQYF. The DNA reads as follows: TGTGCCAGCAGTTTAGGTAGCGGGGGGGCCCGCACAGATACGCAGTATTTT.